A selection of T cell receptor beta chains follows, all from one sample in a study of blood T cell repertoires in COVID-19. Method: immunoSEQ multiplex PCR; TCRdb's copy keeps in-frame clones and lacks some. The sample contains 150,000 to 200,000 clones, roughly 80% of which appear only once. Sequences were obtained from peripheral blood. The receptors here all came from a man in his fifties or sixties with active or convalescent COVID-19. CDR3s include the opening cysteine and the closing phenylalanine or tryptophan. A D gene is named only where the DNA matches it firmly. Expanded clones are given a class, and other clones once, few, many or no size at all.

V: TRBV5-1; J: TRBJ2-5; size: .; D: TRBD1; CDR3: CASSPRTGETQYF; DNA: TGCGCCAGCAGCCCCAGGACAGGGGAGACCCAGTACTTC
V: TRBV7-2; J: TRBJ2-1; size: .; D: .; CDR3: CASSAAEVQFF; DNA: TGTGCCAGCAGCGCCGCGGAAGTGCAGTTCTTC
V: TRBV4-3; J: TRBJ2-2; size: .; D: TRBD2; CDR3: CASSHLPSGRGGELFF; DNA: TGCGCCAGCAGCCACCTACCTAGCGGGAGGGGCGGGGAGCTGTTTTTT
V: TRBV21-1; J: TRBJ2-7; size: .; D: .; CDR3: CASSVTEFYEQYF; DNA: TGTGCCAGCAGCGTAACAGAATTCTACGAGCAGTACTTC
V: TRBV25-1; J: TRBJ2-3; size: .; D: .; CDR3: CASSDTGTNTDTQYF; DNA: TGTGCCAGCAGTGATACCGGGACAAACACAGATACGCAGTATTTT
V: TRBV4-2; J: TRBJ1-3; size: many; D: TRBD1; CDR3: CASSQDTRGRGNTIYF; DNA: TGTGCCAGCAGCCAAGATACGAGGGGGCGAGGAAACACCATATATTTT
V: TRBV7-9; J: TRBJ2-1; size: .; D: .; CDR3: CASSLVAGVTYNEQFF; DNA: TGTGCCAGCAGCTTAGTGGCAGGGGTCACCTACAATGAGCAGTTCTTC
V: TRBV19; J: TRBJ1-6; size: .; D: .; CDR3: CASSSGRGGYNSPLHF; DNA: TGTGCCAGTAGTTCCGGACGAGGAGGTTATAATTCACCCCTCCACTTT
V: TRBV4-3; J: TRBJ2-3; size: few; D: TRBD1; CDR3: CASSQDPGTGADTQYF; DNA: TGCGCCAGCAGCCAAGATCCCGGGACAGGGGCAGATACGCAGTATTTT
V: TRBV19; J: TRBJ2-2; size: .; D: .; CDR3: CASSIEAAGTGELFF; DNA: TGTGCCAGTAGTATAGAGGCCGCGGGCACCGGGGAGCTGTTTTTT
V: TRBV30; J: TRBJ1-6; size: .; D: .; CDR3: CAWSGIEDSPLHF; DNA: TGTGCCTGGAGTGGGATTGAGGATTCACCCCTCCACTTT
V: TRBV5-1; J: TRBJ2-7; size: .; D: TRBD2; CDR3: CASSSGLATYEQYF; DNA: TGCGCCAGCAGCTCGGGACTAGCGACCTACGAGCAGTACTTC
V: TRBV5-1; J: TRBJ1-3; size: few; D: .; CDR3: CASSLTGVTGNTIYF; DNA: TGCGCCAGCAGCTTGACGGGAGTTACTGGAAACACCATATATTTT
V: TRBV12-3/TRBV12-4; J: TRBJ1-3; size: .; D: .; CDR3: CASSLYGNTIYF; DNA: TGTGCCAGCAGTTTGTATGGAAACACCATATATTTT
V: TRBV29-1; J: TRBJ2-3; size: once; D: TRBD1; CDR3: CSPGARGPGDTQYF; DNA: TGCAGCCCTGGGGCCAGGGGGCCGGGGGATACGCAGTATTTT
V: TRBV5-1; J: TRBJ2-7; size: .; D: TRBD2; CDR3: CASSWGGRPSSYEQYF; DNA: TGCGCCAGCAGCTGGGGGGGGAGACCCTCCTCCTACGAGCAGTACTTC
V: TRBV6-5; J: TRBJ2-7; size: .; D: TRBD2; CDR3: CASSYHREGTYEQYF; DNA: TGTGCCAGCAGCTACCATAGGGAGGGCACCTACGAGCAGTACTTC
V: TRBV6-5; J: TRBJ1-5; size: .; D: .; CDR3: CASSYSLNFANQPQHF; DNA: TGTGCCAGCAGTTACTCCTTAAACTTTGCCAATCAGCCCCAGCATTTT
V: TRBV14; J: TRBJ1-1; size: .; D: .; CDR3: CASSSRPRGGAVPTEAFF; DNA: TGTGCCAGCAGCTCACGTCCGAGAGGGGGTGCAGTCCCCACTGAAGCTTTCTTT
V: TRBV7-2; J: TRBJ1-2; size: once; D: .; CDR3: CASSGAGYGYTF; DNA: TGTGCCAGTTCAGGGGCCGGCTATGGCTACACCTTC
V: TRBV18; J: TRBJ1-5; size: .; D: TRBD1; CDR3: CATSDRGSQPQHF; DNA: TGTGCCACATCGGACAGGGGAAGTCAGCCCCAGCATTTT
V: TRBV5-1; J: TRBJ2-7; size: few; D: TRBD2; CDR3: CASSPHRTSGTYEQYF; DNA: TGCGCCAGCAGCCCCCATAGGACTAGCGGTACCTACGAGCAGTACTTC
V: TRBV19; J: TRBJ2-3; size: .; D: TRBD1; CDR3: CASSRAGTGGLDTQYF; DNA: TGTGCCAGTAGTAGGGCCGGGACAGGGGGTTTAGATACGCAGTATTTT
V: TRBV7-8; J: TRBJ2-5; size: .; D: .; CDR3: CASNLDHPRRQETQYF; DNA: TGTGCCAGCAACCTAGACCATCCCAGGAGGCAAGAGACCCAGTACTTC
V: TRBV6-5; J: TRBJ2-7; size: few; D: .; CDR3: CASSYGGSYEQYF; DNA: TGTGCCAGCAGTTATGGAGGGTCCTACGAGCAGTACTTC
V: TRBV9; J: TRBJ2-2; size: .; D: .; CDR3: CASSPRLNTGELFF; DNA: TGTGCCAGCAGCCCACGACTGAACACCGGGGAGCTGTTTTTT
V: TRBV5-4; J: TRBJ1-4; size: .; D: TRBD1; CDR3: CASSLSGGGGEKLFF; DNA: TGTGCCAGCAGCTTGAGCGGAGGGGGCGGGGAAAAACTGTTTTTT
V: TRBV5-1; J: TRBJ2-5; size: .; D: TRBD1; CDR3: CASSPKGAPGETQYF; DNA: TGCGCCAGCAGCCCCAAGGGGGCTCCGGGAGAGACCCAGTACTTC
V: TRBV7-2; J: TRBJ2-3; size: .; D: .; CDR3: CASSSQGLGLTDTQYF; DNA: TGTGCCAGCAGCTCTCAGGGGTTGGGTTTAACAGATACGCAGTATTTT
V: TRBV7-2; J: TRBJ2-1; size: .; D: TRBD2; CDR3: CASSLRGRDFYNEQFF; DNA: TGTGCCAGCAGCTTACGCGGGAGGGATTTCTACAATGAGCAGTTCTTC
V: TRBV29-1; J: TRBJ1-5; size: .; D: TRBD1; CDR3: CSVGDSKQPQHF; DNA: TGCAGCGTTGGGGACAGCAAACAGCCCCAGCATTTT